This is a list of T cell receptor beta chains from one sample in a study of blood T cell repertoires in COVID-19. Method: immunoSEQ multiplex PCR; TCRdb's copy keeps in-frame clones and lacks some. This repertoire shows approximately 50,000 clones, around 88% found once; its top ten account for about 15%. The sequencing sample was made of peripheral blood. Every receptor here comes from a human donor in a cohort sampled during active COVID-19. Each CDR3 is given with its conserved first and last residue. Fields, in order: V gene, J gene, D gene, clone size, CDR3 protein, CDR3 DNA. D genes are given only for firm matches. Clone sizes are given selectively: once, few, many, or a class where the clone is expanded.

TRBV13,TRBJ1-4,.,.,CASSYLPWEKLFF,TGTGCCAGCAGCTACTTGCCGTGGGAAAAACTGTTTTTT
TRBV7-2,TRBJ1-4,TRBD1,.,CASSSQGATNEKLFF,TGTGCCAGCAGCTCGCAGGGGGCAACTAATGAAAAACTGTTTTTT
TRBV19,TRBJ2-7,TRBD2,.,CATEAGSGEQYF,TGTGCCACCGAAGCGGGGAGTGGCGAGCAGTACTTC
TRBV7-2,TRBJ2-1,TRBD2,.,CASSTYLAGPYNEQFF,TGTGCCAGCAGCACCTATCTAGCGGGGCCATACAATGAGCAGTTCTTC
TRBV3-1/TRBV3-2,TRBJ1-2,.,.,CASSRARVANYGYTF,TGTGCCAGCAGCCGAGCACGGGTAGCTAACTATGGCTACACCTTC
TRBV5-8,TRBJ1-3,TRBD1,.,CASSLGTGDTIYF,TGTGCCAGCAGCTTGGGGACAGGAGACACCATATATTTT
TRBV4-3,TRBJ2-3,TRBD2,.,CASSRIWQRGLTDTQYF,TGCGCCAGCAGCCGCATATGGCAGCGGGGGCTCACAGATACGCAGTATTTT
TRBV27,TRBJ1-2,.,.,CASSFLAGLDYGYTF,TGTGCCAGCAGTTTTCTGGCAGGGCTGGACTATGGCTACACCTTC
TRBV10-1,TRBJ1-2,TRBD1,.,CASGHRGNYGYTF,TGCGCCAGCGGACACAGGGGTAATTATGGCTACACCTTC
TRBV10-3,TRBJ2-3,.,.,CAIADLGGDTQYF,TGTGCCATCGCCGACCTCGGAGGCGATACGCAGTATTTT
TRBV28,TRBJ2-6,.,.,CASSLSGSGANVLTF,TGTGCCAGCAGTTTATCAGGCTCTGGGGCCAACGTCCTGACTTTC
TRBV15,TRBJ2-1,TRBD2,.,CATSRTGLAGNEQFF,TGTGCCACCAGCAGGACGGGACTAGCGGGCAATGAGCAGTTCTTC
TRBV27,TRBJ1-1,.,.,CASSLLGGGGTEAFF,TGTGCCAGCAGTTTATTGGGGGGTGGGGGGACTGAAGCTTTCTTT
TRBV2,TRBJ2-3,TRBD1,.,CASGDRGDTQYF,TGTGCCAGCGGGGACAGAGGGGATACGCAGTATTTT
TRBV3-1/TRBV3-2,TRBJ2-7,TRBD2,.,CASSPGTSGAYEQYF,TGTGCCAGCAGCCCCGGGACTAGCGGGGCCTACGAGCAGTACTTC
TRBV4-2,TRBJ2-7,.,.,CASSHRQRSSYEQYF,TGTGCCAGCAGCCACCGACAGAGGAGCTCCTACGAGCAGTACTTC
TRBV20-1,TRBJ2-7,TRBD2,.,CSASVAGGIHEQYF,TGCAGTGCTAGTGTAGCGGGAGGCATCCACGAGCAGTACTTC
TRBV28,TRBJ1-5,TRBD1,.,CASSFSPGQGARNNQPQHF,TGTGCCAGCAGTTTTTCTCCGGGACAGGGGGCTAGAAACAATCAGCCCCAGCATTTT
TRBV5-6,TRBJ2-3,.,.,CASSLTGGARDTQYF,TGTGCCAGCAGCTTGACGGGGGGCGCCCGGGATACGCAGTATTTT
TRBV19,TRBJ2-3,TRBD2,.,CASSITPARGGPDTQYF,TGTGCCAGTAGTATAACTCCCGCCCGGGGGGGCCCAGATACGCAGTATTTT
TRBV12-5,TRBJ1-4,.,once,CASGLRTVHNEKLFF,TGTGCTAGTGGTTTGCGGACAGTACATAATGAAAAACTGTTTTTT
TRBV30,TRBJ1-2,TRBD1,once,CAWVAPRTGFNYGYTF,TGTGCCTGGGTAGCCCCCCGGACAGGCTTTAACTATGGCTACACCTTC
TRBV12-3/TRBV12-4,TRBJ1-2,TRBD1,.,CASSLETGYGYTF,TGTGCCAGCAGTTTAGAGACAGGGTATGGCTACACCTTC
TRBV5-5,TRBJ1-2,.,.,CASSLTASNYGYTF,TGTGCCAGCAGCTTGACAGCTTCTAACTATGGCTACACCTTC
TRBV27,TRBJ1-2,.,once,CASSFSGRGTGYTF,TGTGCCAGCAGTTTTTCGGGGCGGGGAACCGGCTACACCTTC
TRBV6-1,TRBJ1-6,.,.,CASSELGARSYNSPLHF,TGTGCCAGCAGTGAACTGGGGGCAAGGTCCTATAATTCACCCCTCCACTTT
TRBV19,TRBJ1-3,.,.,CASCRFDGNTIYF,TGTGCCAGTTGCAGGTTCGACGGAAACACCATATATTTT
TRBV24-1,TRBJ2-5,TRBD1,.,CATSDLRDRGPETQYF,TGTGCCACCAGTGATTTGAGGGACAGGGGGCCGGAGACCCAGTACTTC
TRBV7-2,TRBJ1-5,.,few,CASSSSGTPDQPQHF,TGTGCCAGCAGCTCCAGCGGCACCCCAGATCAGCCCCAGCATTTT
TRBV27,TRBJ1-1,.,.,CASSPTTGRVYTEAFF,TGTGCCAGCAGCCCTACAACAGGGAGGGTCTACACTGAAGCTTTCTTT
TRBV6-5,TRBJ1-2,TRBD1,.,CASSTPTGNGYTF,TGTGCCAGCAGTACGCCGACAGGGAATGGCTACACCTTC
TRBV11-3,TRBJ2-1,TRBD1,few,CASSLGDSINNEQFF,TGTGCCAGCAGCTTAGGGGACAGTATTAACAATGAGCAGTTCTTC
TRBV30,TRBJ2-1,.,.,CAWSEPPISYNEQFF,TGTGCCTGGAGCGAGCCCCCAATATCCTACAATGAGCAGTTCTTC
TRBV18,TRBJ1-4,TRBD1,.,CASSPGTGNEKLFF,TGTGCCAGCTCCCCCGGGACAGGGAATGAAAAACTGTTTTTT
TRBV10-2,TRBJ1-5,TRBD1,.,CASSEVVGQGLNQPQHF,TGCGCCAGCAGTGAAGTCGTGGGACAGGGGTTAAATCAGCCCCAGCATTTT
TRBV5-4,TRBJ2-1,.,.,CASSSPMTRKNEQFF,TGTGCCAGCAGCTCGCCGATGACACGTAAAAATGAGCAGTTCTTC
TRBV28,TRBJ1-2,TRBD1,.,CASRVTGTGVRGYTF,TGTGCCAGCAGAGTAACCGGGACAGGTGTGAGAGGCTACACCTTC